The T cell receptor (beta chain) under discussion was sequenced for a study of blood T cell repertoires in COVID-19. As for the study in general: Donors in the United States, Italy and Spain gave samples during acute or convalescent COVID-19. From T cells, B-cell-depleted T cells, or PBMCs came the material, which was cDNA or gDNA.

Those enrolled in Seattle joined during active infection and were followed longitudinally afterward. Authors' processing steps: Quantification of nucleated cells was approximated via reference gene primer amplification. Sequencing used immunoSEQ multiplex PCR; TCRdb keeps in-frame clones, though not all of them. The DNA gave D and trimming, while V, J and clone size come from that table. The sample shows about 160,000 clones, around 87% of them seen only once. The source is an older woman with COVID-19, enrolled during active disease. Sequencing was performed on peripheral blood.

The CDR3 loop is CASSPRDRTSTDTQYF. The CDR3 DNA follows: TGTGCCAGCTCACCACGGGACAGGACTAGCACAGATACGCAGTATTTT. This chain uses TRBV18 with TRBJ2-3; 8 bases are a match to TRBD1. CDR1 is KGHSH, CDR2 LQKENI, per germline. This CDR3 spans 16 amino acids. V shed 1 base and J 0 bases; nucleotides not matched to a gene: 3. Together with reference TRBV18 and TRBJ2-3, the CDR3 gives the full variable domain: NAGVMQNPRHLVRRRGQEARLRCSPMKGHSHVYWYRQLPEEGLKFMVYLQKENIIDESGMPKERFSAEFPKEGPSILRIQQVVRGDSAAYFCASSPRDRTSTDTQYFGPGTRLTVL.